The 19 T cell receptor beta chains presented below share a single source sample, sequenced in a study of blood T cell repertoires in COVID-19. Repertoires were generated with immunoSEQ multiplex PCR, while TCRdb's copy carries only in-frame clones and drops some. The profile shows some 450,000 clones, about 90% of them singletons. The sample comprised peripheral blood. These TCRs come from a young man with COVID-19, enrolled during active disease.

The table lists this clone with a few counts. The chain uses TRBV7-8 and TRBJ2-2; maybe TRBD2 (6 bases). V lost 2 bases, J lost 6 bases, and 10 bases lay in between. The CDR3 spans 14 residues. The germline gives CDR1 SGHVS, CDR2 FQNEAQ. The CDR3, as DNA: TGTGCCAGCAGCTTAAGGGAGCGGGCCGGGGAGCTGTTTTTT. This codes for CASSLRERAGELFF. Combining the CDR3 with reference TRBV7-8 and TRBJ2-2 gives the whole variable domain GAGVSQSPRYKVAKRGQDVALRCDPISGHVSLFWYQQALGQGPEFLTYFQNEAQLDKSGLPSDRFFAERPEGSVSTLKIQRTQQEDSAVYLCASSLRERAGELFFGEGSRLTVL.

The chain carries TRBV4-1 and TRBJ2-5, with D possibly TRBD1 on 6 matching bases. Deletions cut 3 bases from V and 5 bases from J, with 19 bases between. There are 16 residues in the CDR3. Germline loops: CDR1 MGHRA, CDR2 YSYEKL. The DNA of the CDR3 is TGCGCCAGCAGCCACGCCCTGCAGGGGTATTTGGAGACCCAGTACTTC. This sequence encodes CASSHALQGYLETQYF.

This rearrangement joins TRBV5-4 to TRBJ2-7; 14 positions match TRBD2. This CDR3 comprises 17 residues. Per germline, CDR1 SGHNT and CDR2 YYREEE (reference sequence). Trimming cost V 4 bases and J 7 bases; bases outside gene matches: 13. The CDR3 DNA sequence: TGTGCCAGCAGCACGTCCGGGACTAGCGGGAGATTTGGGGAGCAGTACTTC. Encoded protein: CASSTSGTSGRFGEQYF. Combining the CDR3 with reference TRBV5-4 and TRBJ2-7 gives the whole variable domain ETGVTQSPTHLIKTRGQQVTLRCSSQSGHNTVSWYQQALGQGPQFIFQYYREEENGRGNFPPRFSGLQFPNYSSELNVNALELDDSALYLCASSTSGTSGRFGEQYFGPGTRLTVT.

The V gene is TRBV6-5, the J gene TRBJ2-5; tentatively, D is TRBD1 (5 bases). This CDR3 region has 14 residues. Trimming removed 6 bases at V and 4 bases at J, with 15 bases between. Looked up from germline, CDR1 is MNHEY and CDR2 is SVGAGI. The DNA of the CDR3 is TGTGCCAGCAGCTATGGACAAATGGGAGAGACCCAGTACTTC. Translated, it gives CASSYGQMGETQYF.

The chain employs TRBV2 and TRBJ2-7; 8 positions agree with TRBD1. Germline CDR1 and CDR2: SNHLY and FYNNEI. The CDR3 runs 15 residues. The junction had 13 bases not matched to a gene; V was cut back by 5 bases and J by 7 bases. Here the CDR3 reads CASSIGQGEFGEQYF. CDR3 nucleotides: TGTGCCAGCAGTATCGGACAGGGCGAATTTGGGGAGCAGTACTTC.

Here the CDR3 reads CASSSLSNTGELFF. DNA of the CDR3: TGTGCCAGCAGCTCTCTATCGAACACCGGGGAGCTGTTTTTT. The gene calls are TRBV7-3 and TRBJ2-2; D gene uncertain. V was trimmed by 4 bases and J by 0 bases, leaving 6 bases between them. Germline CDR1 is SGHTA and CDR2 is FQGTGA. This CDR3 has 14 residues.

The table lists this clone with a count of one. The chain couples TRBV19 to TRBJ1-2; D unclear. CDR1 and CDR2 (germline): LNHDA, SQIVND (reference sequence). V lost 11 bases, J lost 4 bases, and 14 bases lay in between. The CDR3 runs 12 residues. In DNA, the CDR3 is TGTGCCGGTTTACACCGAATCTATGGCTACACCTTC. Translated, it gives CAGLHRIYGYTF.

The chain is built from TRBV30 and TRBJ2-3; D is possibly TRBD1 (5 bases). Germline V CDR1 and CDR2: GTSNPN, SVGIG (reference sequence). Trimming took 3 bases from V and 0 from J, leaving 10 bases between them. The CDR3 is made up of 14 amino acids. The CDR3 DNA sequence: TGTGCCTGGAGCGTAGGGGTTAGCACAGATACGCAGTATTTT. Translating it yields CAWSVGVSTDTQYF.

This chain joins TRBV19 and TRBJ2-3; 10 bases map to TRBD2. Trimming took 7 bases from V and 4 from J; bases not matched to a gene: 17. The CDR3 spans 18 residues. CDR1 LNHDA and CDR2 SQIVND come from the germline V gene (reference sequence). The DNA for the CDR3 is TGTGCCAGTAAAGGTGCTAGCGGGGGTGACGGCTATGCAGATACGCAGTATTTT. It translates to CASKGASGGDGYADTQYF.

The chain carries TRBV4-1 and TRBJ2-3; 8 nucleotides agree with TRBD2. Unmatched junction bases numbered 11, after V lost 4 bases and J lost 2 bases. The CDR3 covers 17 residues. The V gene's germline CDR1 is MGHRA and CDR2 YSYEKL. CDR3: CASSLPGGGRTTDTQYF. For the CDR3, the DNA is TGCGCCAGCAGCCTCCCGGGGGGGGGCAGAACCACAGATACGCAGTATTTT.

The J gene is TRBJ2-1, the V gene TRBV2, with D perhaps matching TRBD2 (5 bases). Per the germline V gene, CDR1 is SNHLY and CDR2 is FYNNEI. CDR3 length equals 16 residues. V lost 6 bases, J lost 1 base, and 16 bases lay in between. CDR3 nucleotides: TGTGCCAGCAGGTCAAGACTACCAACTTCCTACAATGAGCAGTTCTTC. It specifies CASRSRLPTSYNEQFF. Drawing the rest from reference TRBV2 and TRBJ2-1, the complete variable domain is EPEVTQTPSHQVTQMGQEVILRCVPISNHLYFYWYRQILGQKVEFLVSFYNNEISEKSEIFDDQFSVERPDGSNFTLKIRSTKLEDSAMYFCASRSRLPTSYNEQFFGPGTRLTVL.

This chain joins TRBV7-3 and TRBJ1-1; the D gene is possibly TRBD1 (6 bases). The CDR3 is made up of 14 amino acids. V lost 3 bases to trimming and J lost 3 bases, with 11 bases between them. Germline CDR1 SGHTA, CDR2 FQGTGA. The CDR3 DNA reads TGTGCCAGCAGCTTGGAAGGACAGTACACTGAAGCTTTCTTT. Protein sequence: CASSLEGQYTEAFF.

The V gene is TRBV5-1, the J gene TRBJ1-1; tentatively, D is TRBD1 (5 bases). Trimming shortened V by 0 bases and J by 5 bases, and 8 bases separated the two germline ends. This CDR3 spans 13 amino acids. Germline V gene data show CDR1 as SGHRS and CDR2 as YFSETQ. Here the CDR3 reads CASSLEGATEAFF. DNA for the CDR3: TGCGCCAGCAGCTTGGAAGGGGCTACTGAAGCTTTCTTT.

This clone has just one count. J is TRBJ2-3 and V is TRBV19; a weak D match, TRBD1 (6 bases). The CDR3 totals 14 residues. CDR1 LNHDA and CDR2 SQIVND come from the germline V gene (reference sequence). The germline V and J ends were trimmed by 4 bases and 2 bases, with 10 bases remaining between them. In DNA form, the CDR3 reads TGTGCCAGTAGTAGGGGACAATTCACAGATACGCAGTATTTT. Its protein is CASSRGQFTDTQYF. Full variable domain (missing parts from reference TRBV19 and TRBJ2-3): DGGITQSPKYLFRKEGQNVTLSCEQNLNHDAMYWYRQDPGQGLRLIYYSQIVNDFQKGDIAEGYSVSREKKESFPLTVTSAQKNPTAFYLCASSRGQFTDTQYFGPGTRLTVL.

In this sample, this clone turned up once. V gene TRBV7-9 combines with J gene TRBJ2-6; D remains ambiguous. Germline lookup yields CDR1 SEHNR and CDR2 FQNEAQ (reference sequence). The CDR3 spans 17 residues. V lost 0 bases to trimming and J lost 0 bases, with 9 bases between them. The CDR3 DNA reads as TGTGCCAGCAGCTTAGCCCAGGCCAGCTCTGGGGCCAACGTCCTGACTTTC. This sequence encodes CASSLAQASSGANVLTF.

In this sample, this clone turned up once. This chain links TRBV5-4 with TRBJ2-1, with D possibly matching TRBD2 (6 bases). From germline, CDR1 is SGHNT and CDR2 YYREEE (reference sequence). The CDR3 sequence is 15 residues long. Trimming took off 0 bases at V and 12 bases at J, with 19 bases between the two ends. CDR3 nucleotide sequence: TGTGCCAGCAGCTTGGGGCAGTGGGGGGTATATGGGCAGTTCTTC. Amino acid sequence: CASSLGQWGVYGQFF.

The chain recombines TRBV11-3 with TRBJ2-6; D is unresolved. The CDR3 covers 20 residues. Trimming pared 0 bases from V and 0 bases from J, leaving 18 bases between. CDR1 and CDR2 from the germline V gene are SGHNT and YENEEA. This chain's CDR3 is CASSLDPPQQVDSGANVLTF. CDR3 coding DNA: TGTGCCAGCAGCTTAGACCCCCCGCAGCAGGTCGACTCTGGGGCCAACGTCCTGACTTTC.

The chain recombines TRBV20-1 with TRBJ1-5; 10 bases agree with TRBD1. Germline CDR1 reads DFQATT; CDR2 reads SNEGSKA (reference sequence). The CDR3 spans 15 residues. V was clipped by 3 bases and J by 6 bases; unmatched bases: 8. The CDR3 DNA reads TGCAGTGCTAGTCCGACAGGGGGCGCGGGTCAGCCCCAGCATTTT. Protein: CSASPTGGAGQPQHF.

This chain uses TRBV4-2 with TRBJ2-2, with D maybe TRBD2 (6 bases). Trimming took 0 bases from V and 4 from J, leaving 9 bases between them. The CDR3 extends over 15 amino acids. In germline, CDR1 is LGHNA, CDR2 YNFKEQ. The CDR3 spells CASSQDHGGTGELFF. The CDR3, as DNA: TGTGCCAGCAGCCAAGATCACGGGGGCACCGGGGAGCTGTTTTTT.